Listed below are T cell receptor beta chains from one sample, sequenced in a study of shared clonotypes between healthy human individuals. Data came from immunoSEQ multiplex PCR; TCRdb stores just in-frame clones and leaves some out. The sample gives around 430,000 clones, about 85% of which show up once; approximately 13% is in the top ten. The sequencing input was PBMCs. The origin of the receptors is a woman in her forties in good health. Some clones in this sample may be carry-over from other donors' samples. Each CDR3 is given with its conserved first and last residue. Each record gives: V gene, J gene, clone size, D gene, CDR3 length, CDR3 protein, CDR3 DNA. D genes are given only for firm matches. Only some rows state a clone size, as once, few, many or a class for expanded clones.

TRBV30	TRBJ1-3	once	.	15	CAWSRRVLSGNTIYF	TGTGCCTGGAGTCGCAGGGTGCTCTCTGGAAACACCATATATTTT
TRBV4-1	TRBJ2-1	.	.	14	CASSQVGGWDEQFF	TGCGCCAGCAGCCAAGTTGGGGGCTGGGATGAGCAGTTCTTC
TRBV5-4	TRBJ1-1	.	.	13	CASSADGETEAFF	TGTGCCAGCAGCGCAGACGGGGAGACTGAAGCTTTCTTT
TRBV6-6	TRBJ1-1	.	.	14	CASSYQGQDTEAFF	TGTGCCAGCAGTTACCAGGGGCAAGACACTGAAGCTTTCTTT
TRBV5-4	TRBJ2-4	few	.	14	CASSLWGLGNIQYF	TGTGCCAGCAGCTTGTGGGGCTTGGGAAACATTCAGTACTTC
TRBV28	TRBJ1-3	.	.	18	CASTTHLIGEVSGNTIYF	TGTGCCAGCACCACTCACCTGATCGGCGAAGTCTCTGGAAACACCATATATTTT
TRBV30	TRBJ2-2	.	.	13	CAWSVRVTGELFF	TGTGCCTGGAGTGTACGGGTTACCGGGGAGCTGTTTTTT
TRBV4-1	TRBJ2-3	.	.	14	CASSLRLVGDTQYF	TGCGCCAGCAGCCTGAGGCTAGTCGGCGATACGCAGTATTTT
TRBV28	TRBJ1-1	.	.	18	CASSLSLIRRLGDTEAFF	TGTGCCAGCAGTTTAAGTTTGATCAGGCGCTTAGGAGACACTGAAGCTTTCTTT
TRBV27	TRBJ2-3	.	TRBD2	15	CASSFEREGTDTQYF	TGTGCCAGCAGTTTTGAGCGGGAGGGCACAGATACGCAGTATTTT
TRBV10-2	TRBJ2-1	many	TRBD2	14	CASRRPSGGNEQFF	TGCGCCAGCAGGAGACCCTCGGGGGGGAATGAGCAGTTCTTC
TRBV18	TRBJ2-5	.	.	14	CASSPSGQQGTQYF	TGTGCCAGCTCACCATCCGGACAGCAAGGGACCCAGTACTTC
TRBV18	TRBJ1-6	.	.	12	CASSIGEGTLHF	TGTGCCAGCTCAATTGGGGAAGGAACCCTCCACTTT
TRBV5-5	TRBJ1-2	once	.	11	CASSLDGYYTF	TGTGCCAGCAGCTTGGACGGCTACTACACCTTC
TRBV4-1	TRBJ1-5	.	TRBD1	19	CASSQERQQGIGGNQPQHF	TGCGCCAGCAGCCAAGAGCGGCAACAGGGGATAGGGGGCAATCAGCCCCAGCATTTT
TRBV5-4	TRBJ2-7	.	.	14	CASSLAIGPYEQYF	TGTGCCAGCAGCTTGGCCATCGGTCCCTACGAGCAGTACTTC
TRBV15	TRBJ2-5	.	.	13	CATRGGGQETQYF	TGTGCCACCAGAGGGGGAGGCCAAGAGACCCAGTACTTC
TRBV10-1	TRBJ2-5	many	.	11	CASSEGETQYF	TGCGCCAGCAGCGAGGGGGAGACCCAGTACTTC
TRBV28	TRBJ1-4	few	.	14	CASSLTGNNEKLFF	TGTGCCAGCAGTTTAACAGGAAATAATGAAAAACTGTTTTTT
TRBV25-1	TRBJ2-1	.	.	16	CASSPRTGSSYNEQFF	TGTGCCAGCAGTCCCCGAACGGGGAGCTCCTACAATGAGCAGTTCTTC
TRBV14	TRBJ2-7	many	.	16	CASSQDLASERYEQYF	TGTGCCAGCAGCCAAGATCTCGCTAGCGAGAGGTACGAGCAGTACTTC
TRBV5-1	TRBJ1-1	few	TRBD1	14	CASSLETGGTEAFF	TGCGCCAGCAGCCTAGAAACAGGGGGGACTGAAGCTTTCTTT
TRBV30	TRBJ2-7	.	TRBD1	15	CAWSPWDRGTYEQYF	TGTGCCTGGAGCCCCTGGGACAGGGGAACCTACGAGCAGTACTTC
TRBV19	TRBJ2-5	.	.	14	CASRNTALRETQYF	TGTGCCAGTAGAAATACGGCCCTTCGGGAGACCCAGTACTTC
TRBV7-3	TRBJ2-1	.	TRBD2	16	CASSLSGGYQRNEQFF	TGTGCCAGCAGCTTAAGCGGGGGTTATCAAAGGAATGAGCAGTTCTTC
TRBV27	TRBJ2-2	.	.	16	CASSLGGGRTTGELFF	TGTGCCAGCAGTTTGGGAGGGGGGAGAACCACCGGGGAGCTGTTTTTT
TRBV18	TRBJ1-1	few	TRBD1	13	CASSPTGGTEAFF	TGTGCCAGCTCACCAACAGGGGGAACTGAAGCTTTCTTT
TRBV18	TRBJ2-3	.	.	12	CASSPVADTQYF	TGTGCCAGCTCACCCGTGGCAGATACGCAGTATTTT
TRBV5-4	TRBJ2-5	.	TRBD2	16	CASSATYSGKSETQYF	TGTGCCAGCAGCGCTACTTATAGCGGGAAGAGCGAGACCCAGTACTTC
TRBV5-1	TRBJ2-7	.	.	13	CASGTGSSYEQYF	TGCGCCAGCGGAACGGGATCCTCCTACGAGCAGTACTTC
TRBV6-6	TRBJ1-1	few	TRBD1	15	CASSYPQGGNTEAFF	TGTGCCAGCAGTTACCCCCAGGGGGGGAACACTGAAGCTTTCTTT
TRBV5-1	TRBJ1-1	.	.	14	CASSPDGQITEAFF	TGCGCCAGCAGCCCGGATGGACAGATCACTGAAGCTTTCTTT
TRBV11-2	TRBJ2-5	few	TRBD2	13	CASSLGGWETQYF	TGTGCCAGCAGCTTGGGGGGGTGGGAGACCCAGTACTTC
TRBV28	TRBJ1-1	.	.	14	CASSLRAAVSEAFF	TGTGCCAGCAGTTTGCGGGCAGCGGTCTCTGAAGCTTTCTTT
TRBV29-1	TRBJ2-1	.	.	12	CSPRTAYNEQFF	TGCAGCCCCCGGACAGCCTACAATGAGCAGTTCTTC
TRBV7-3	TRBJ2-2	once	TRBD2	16	CASSRGTSGITGELFF	TGTGCCAGCAGCCGAGGGACTAGCGGGATAACCGGGGAGCTGTTTTTT
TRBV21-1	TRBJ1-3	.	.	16	CASSKGIGVSGNTIYF	TGTGCCAGCAGCAAAGGAATAGGCGTCTCTGGAAACACCATATATTTT
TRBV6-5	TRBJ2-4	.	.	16	CASSYAGEVAKNIQYF	TGTGCCAGCAGTTACGCGGGCGAGGTAGCCAAAAACATTCAGTACTTC
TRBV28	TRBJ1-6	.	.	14	CASSSTNRDSPLHF	TGTGCCAGCAGTTCTACAAACAGGGATTCACCCCTCCACTTT
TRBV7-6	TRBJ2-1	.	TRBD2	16	CASSSPLTSGENEQFF	TGTGCCAGCAGCTCTCCACTGACTAGCGGAGAGAATGAGCAGTTCTTC